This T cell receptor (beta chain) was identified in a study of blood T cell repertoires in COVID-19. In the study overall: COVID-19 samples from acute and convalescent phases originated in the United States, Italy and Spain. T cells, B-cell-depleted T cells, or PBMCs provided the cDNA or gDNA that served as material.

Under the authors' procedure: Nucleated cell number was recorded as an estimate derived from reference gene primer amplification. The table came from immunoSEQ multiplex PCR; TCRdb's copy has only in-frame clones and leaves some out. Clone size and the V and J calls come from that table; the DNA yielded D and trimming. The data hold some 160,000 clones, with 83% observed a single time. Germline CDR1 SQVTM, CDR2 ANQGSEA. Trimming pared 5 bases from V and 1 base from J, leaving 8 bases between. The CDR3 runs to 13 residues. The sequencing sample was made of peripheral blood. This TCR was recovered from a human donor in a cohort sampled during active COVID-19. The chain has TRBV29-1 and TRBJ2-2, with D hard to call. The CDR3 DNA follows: TGCAGCGTTTCGACACGGAACACCGGGGAGCTGTTTTTT. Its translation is CSVSTRNTGELFF.